Presented here are 26 T cell receptor beta chains from one specimen sequenced in a study of cytomegalovirus exposure and HLA in healthy donors. The PCR had 60 Vbeta and 13 Jbeta primers. TCRdb's copy holds only in-frame clones and misses some; the assay was immunoSEQ multiplex PCR. The data show 130,000 to 150,000 clones, roughly 75% seen once. The sample taken for sequencing was PBMCs. These receptors all come from a man between 35 and 55 years old in good health and CMV-seropositive.

The CDR3 DNA reads TGTGCCAGCAGCTGGCAGGGTAGTGAAAAACTGTTTTTT. This codes for CASSWQGSEKLFF. This chain joins TRBV7-2 and TRBJ1-4; TRBD1 might be the D (5 bases). V was cut by 4 bases and J by 7 bases, with 10 bases left in between. The CDR3 loop spans 13 amino acids. The V gene's germline CDR1 is SGHTA and CDR2 FQGNSA.

The chain links TRBV2 to TRBJ2-7; D is unclear. Germline V gene sequence: CDR1 SNHLY, CDR2 FYNNEI. Trimming left V 7 bases short and J 1 base short, with 11 bases between. This CDR3 spans 13 amino acids. The CDR3 sequence: CASKPTPSYEQYF. The DNA of the CDR3 is TGTGCCAGCAAACCTACTCCATCCTACGAGCAGTACTTC.

This clone was detected only a few times. The CDR3 coding sequence is TGTGCCTGGACTCACAGGGTCCCCTACAATGAGCAGTTCTTC. Its translation: CAWTHRVPYNEQFF. The chain joins TRBV30 to TRBJ2-1, with D possibly matching TRBD1 (6 bases). Per the germline V gene, CDR1 is GTSNPN and CDR2 is SVGIG (reference sequence). CDR3 length: 14 amino acids. Trimming stripped 4 bases from V and 2 bases from J, with 12 bases between.

This clone has only a few counts. V usage is TRBV7-2 and J usage is TRBJ2-2; 14 nucleotides agree with TRBD2. The CDR3 has 18 residues. Germline lookup yields CDR1 SGHTA and CDR2 FQGNSA. The J segment lost 6 bases and the V segment lost 1 base, leaving 7 bases of the junction unmatched. The CDR3 reads CASSLEGLAGAPSGELFF. The CDR3 DNA reads as TGTGCCAGCAGCTTAGAGGGACTAGCGGGGGCCCCTTCCGGGGAGCTGTTTTTT.

This chain uses TRBV7-2 with TRBJ2-5; 13 bases agree with TRBD2. The V gene end was trimmed by 0 bases and the J gene end by 5 bases; junction bases not matched to a gene: 6. The CDR3 is 17 residues long. Germline CDR1 SGHTA, CDR2 FQGNSA. CDR3 in DNA: TGTGCCAGCAGCTTAGCACTAGCGGGGGGGCCCGGGGAGACCCAGTACTTC. It is translated as CASSLALAGGPGETQYF.

The chain has TRBV6-5 and TRBJ2-7; D perhaps matches TRBD1 (6 bases). CDR3 size: 15 residues. Trimming removed 2 bases at V and 2 bases at J, with 13 bases between. Germline V CDR1 and CDR2: MNHEY, SVGAGI. The CDR3 nucleotides read TGTGCCAGCAGTTACGGATGGACAGCACCCTACGAGCAGTACTTC. Encoded protein: CASSYGWTAPYEQYF.

V is TRBV6-1 and J is TRBJ2-7, with 12 nucleotides matching TRBD1. Germline assignment: CDR1 MNHNS and CDR2 SASEGT. The CDR3 covers 15 residues. The ends lost 7 bases at V and 1 base at J; junction bases unmatched: 5. CDR3 DNA: TGTGCCAGCAACCAGGGACAGGGGGCATCCTACGAGCAGTACTTC. It translates to CASNQGQGASYEQYF.

V and J are TRBV27 and TRBJ2-7, with 12 bases identical to TRBD2. The CDR3 has 15 residues. V shed 2 bases and J 1 base; nucleotides not matched to a gene: 0. In germline, CDR1 is MNHEY, CDR2 SMNVEV (reference sequence). CDR3 in DNA: TGTGCCAGCAGTTTACTAGCGGGGGGGTCCTACGAGCAGTACTTC. Translated, it gives CASSLLAGGSYEQYF.

This clone has more than one count but fewer than ten. The chain couples TRBV28 to TRBJ1-1; possibly TRBD1 for D (5 bases). Trimming removed 6 bases at V and 7 bases at J, with 15 bases between. This CDR3 comprises 13 residues. The germline gives CDR1 MDHEN, CDR2 SYDVKM. The DNA of the CDR3 is TGTGCCAGCAGACCACAGGCTTTGGTTGAAGCTTTCTTT. This gives the protein CASRPQALVEAFF.

The chain recombines TRBV11-3 with TRBJ2-3, with D perhaps matching TRBD1 (6 bases). The CDR3 loop spans 14 amino acids. The V end lost 5 bases, the J end lost 2 bases, and 11 bases lay between the germline ends. Per germline, CDR1 SGHNT and CDR2 YENEEA. The CDR3 spells CASSKGQNTDTQYF. The CDR3 DNA reads as TGTGCCAGCAGCAAAGGACAGAACACAGATACGCAGTATTTT.

The V and J genes are TRBV5-5 and TRBJ2-1, with 8 nucleotides matching TRBD2. Germline trimming cut 4 bases from V and 0 bases from J; bases unmatched to any gene: 9. There are 17 residues in the CDR3. Germline CDR1 reads SGHKS; CDR2 reads YYEKEE (reference sequence). CDR3 sequence (DNA): TGTGCCAGCAGCCGATTTAGCGGGAAAAGCTCCTACAATGAGCAGTTCTTC. Translation: CASSRFSGKSSYNEQFF.

The chain carries TRBV7-2 and TRBJ2-3, with D unclear. The CDR3 is 13 amino acids. V dropped 5 bases and J dropped 2 bases, with 8 bases sitting between them. Germline CDR1 is SGHTA and CDR2 is FQGNSA. This CDR3 reads CASSPRFTDTQYF. CDR3 nucleotides: TGTGCCAGCAGCCCCAGGTTCACAGATACGCAGTATTTT.

The chain carries TRBV6-5 and TRBJ2-7; 7 nucleotides agree with TRBD2. CDR1 is MNHEY, CDR2 SVGAGI, per germline. The CDR3 totals 14 residues. The trim removed 5 bases at V and 5 bases at J, leaving 9 bases unmatched. In DNA, the CDR3 is TGTGCCAGCAGTGCGACGGGGGGTGCGCACGAGCAGTACTTC. Translated: CASSATGGAHEQYF.

A single count supports this clone. The J gene is TRBJ1-1, the V gene TRBV4-1; the D is unclear. This CDR3 contains 15 residues. The ends were cut back, 2 bases at V and 2 bases at J, with 12 bases in the middle. CDR1 is MGHRA, CDR2 YSYEKL, per germline. The CDR3 DNA is TGCGCCAGCAGCCAATTTCAAGATCTAAACACTGAAGCTTTCTTT. Protein: CASSQFQDLNTEAFF.

This clone is a singleton in its sample. The CDR3 region is CASRSLPYEQYF. As DNA, the CDR3 is TGTGCCAGCAGATCCCTCCCCTACGAGCAGTACTTC. J is TRBJ2-7 and V is TRBV27, with D hard to call. CDR1 and CDR2 (germline): MNHEY, SMNVEV (reference sequence). Trimming pared 6 bases from V and 2 bases from J, leaving 8 bases between. CDR3 length equals 12 residues.

The V call is TRBV30, the J call TRBJ2-7, with D possibly TRBD1 on 6 matching bases. V lost 8 bases, J lost 4 bases, and 18 bases lay in between. Germline CDR1 reads GTSNPN; CDR2 reads SVGIG (reference sequence). This CDR3 spans 13 amino acids. Written as DNA, the CDR3 is TGTGCCGGAAACAGGGCGTCCGTATACGAGCAGTACTTC. Its protein product is CAGNRASVYEQYF.

This clone was found a few times. CDR3 nucleotides: TGTGCCAGCTCACTGGGACAGTCTGGGGAGACCCAGTACTTC. Its protein is CASSLGQSGETQYF. V usage is TRBV18 and J usage is TRBJ2-5; 7 bases align to TRBD1. The junction had 7 bases not matched to a gene; V was cut back by 4 bases and J by 5 bases. CDR3 length: 14 residues. Germline CDR1 reads KGHSH; CDR2 reads LQKENI.

The J gene is TRBJ1-1, the V gene TRBV28, with D maybe TRBD1 (5 bases). Germline loops: CDR1 MDHEN, CDR2 SYDVKM. This CDR3 region has 13 residues. Trimming took 4 bases from V and 8 from J, leaving 14 bases between them. The CDR3 DNA is TGTGCCAGCAGTTCCCGGGGGAGATTAGAAGCTTTCTTT. This translates into CASSSRGRLEAFF.

V gene TRBV7-2 combines with J gene TRBJ1-1, with TRBD1 matching 7 bases. This CDR3 contains 15 residues. Trimming cost V 5 bases and J 2 bases; bases outside gene matches: 8. CDR1 and CDR2 from the germline V gene are SGHTA and FQGNSA. CDR3 DNA: TGTGCCAGCAGCCGAACAGGGGCTAAAAACACTGAAGCTTTCTTT. It yields the protein CASSRTGAKNTEAFF.

This clone has only a few counts. The gene calls are TRBV5-1 and TRBJ1-1; D may be TRBD1 (5 bases). CDR1 SGHRS and CDR2 YFSETQ come from the germline V gene. The CDR3 is 14 amino acids. V lost 4 bases and J lost 7, with 17 bases in between. The CDR3 region is CASSPGGRLLEAFF. In nucleotides, the CDR3 is TGCGCCAGCAGCCCGGGGGGACGGCTTCTTGAAGCTTTCTTT.

The V call is TRBV7-9, the J call TRBJ1-5; D is ambiguous. This CDR3 has 12 residues. Between the trimmed V and J ends, which lost 6 bases and 5 bases, there was a span of 8 bases. In germline, CDR1 is SEHNR, CDR2 FQNEAQ (reference sequence). This CDR3 reads CASREGDQPQHF. The CDR3 nucleotides are TGTGCCAGCAGAGAGGGTGATCAGCCCCAGCATTTT.

The chain combines TRBV9 with TRBJ2-2, with TRBD1 identical over 11 bases. J gave up 7 bases and V 3 bases, and 11 bases lay outside the gene matches. CDR1 is SGDLS, CDR2 YYNGEE, per germline. This CDR3 contains 17 residues. Written as DNA, the CDR3 is TGTGCCAGCAGCGAACGGGAGGGGACAGGGGGTAGCGGGGAGCTGTTTTTT. This codes for CASSEREGTGGSGELFF.

This clone was seen a few times. The gene calls are TRBV4-3 and TRBJ2-1, with 11 nucleotides matching TRBD1. CDR3 length: 15 residues. Germline V lookup: CDR1 LGHNA, CDR2 YSLEER. The J segment lost 9 bases and the V segment lost 4 bases, leaving 8 bases of the junction unmatched. CDR3 nucleotides: TGCGCCAGCAGCCCACGGACAGGGGGCGGAGGTGAGCAGTTCTTC. Translating gives CASSPRTGGGGEQFF.

The chain recombines TRBV6-6 with TRBJ2-2; TRBD2 matches 7 bases. CDR1 is MNHNY and CDR2 is SVGAGI in the germline V gene (reference sequence). V trimming: 2 bases; J trimming: 4 bases; junction bases outside the gene matches: 1. The CDR3 extends over 14 amino acids. The CDR3 nucleotides are TGTGCCAGCAGTTACCGCGGGGGCACCGGGGAGCTGTTTTTT. It translates to CASSYRGGTGELFF.

The CDR3 loop reads CASSWGGPDTQYF. The CDR3 DNA reads as TGTGCCAGCAGCTGGGGGGGCCCAGATACGCAGTATTTT. The rearrangement links TRBV7-6 to TRBJ2-3; D may be TRBD2 (7 bases). The CDR3 is made up of 13 amino acids. V was shortened by 4 bases and J by 4 bases, with 9 bases between the two germline ends. Germline V gives CDR1 SGHVS, CDR2 FNYEAQ.

This clone came up once. The gene calls are TRBV4-3 and TRBJ1-4; 9 bases line up with TRBD1. V shed 8 bases, J shed 5 bases, and the junction held 9 bases outside the gene matches. The CDR3 contains 15 residues. Germline-derived CDR1 and CDR2 are LGHNA and YSLEER. The CDR3 spells CASGWLGTGNEKLFF. The CDR3, as DNA: TGCGCCAGCGGGTGGCTGGGGACAGGGAATGAAAAACTGTTTTTT.